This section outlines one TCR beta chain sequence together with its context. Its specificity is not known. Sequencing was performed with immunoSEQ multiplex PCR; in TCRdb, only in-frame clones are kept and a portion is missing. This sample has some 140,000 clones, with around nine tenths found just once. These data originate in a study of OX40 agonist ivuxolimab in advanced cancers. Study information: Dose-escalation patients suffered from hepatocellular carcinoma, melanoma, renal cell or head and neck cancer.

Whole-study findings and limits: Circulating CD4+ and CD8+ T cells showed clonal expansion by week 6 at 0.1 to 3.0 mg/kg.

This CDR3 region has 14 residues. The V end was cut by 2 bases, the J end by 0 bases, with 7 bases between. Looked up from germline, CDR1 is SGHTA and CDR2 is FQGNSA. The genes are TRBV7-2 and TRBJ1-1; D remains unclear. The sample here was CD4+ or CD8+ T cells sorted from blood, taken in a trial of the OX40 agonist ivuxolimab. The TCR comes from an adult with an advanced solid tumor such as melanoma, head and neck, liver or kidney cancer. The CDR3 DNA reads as TGTGCCAGCAGCTTATTCGGAATGAACACTGAAGCTTTCTTT. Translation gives CASSLFGMNTEAFF. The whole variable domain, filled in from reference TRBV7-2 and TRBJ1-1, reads GAGVSQSPSNKVTEKGKDVELRCDPISGHTALYWYRQSLGQGLEFLIYFQGNSAPDKSGLPSDRFSAERTGGSVSTLTIQRTQQEDSAVYLCASSLFGMNTEAFFGQGTRLTVV.